This T cell receptor (beta chain) was retrieved from a study of T cell responses to AZD1222 COVID-19 vaccine. Study outcomes and limitations: Breadth and depth of Spike-specific TCRs rose after two AZD1222 doses. Regions left unmutated in variants are reportedly the target of nearly half of spike-specific TCRs.

Concerning this clone itself: Its antigen is unknown.

The CDR3 loop spans 13 amino acids. Germline assignment: CDR1 MNHEY and CDR2 SMNVEV (reference sequence). V lost 7 bases and J 2 bases, leaving 12 bases between the germline ends. TCRdb's table, derived via immunoSEQ multiplex PCR, lists solely in-frame clones and lacks some. The sample has 150,000 to 200,000 clones; 90% to 95% are singletons. The specimen was peripheral blood, collected on day 0 of AZD1222 vaccination. The source is an adult in good health. The rearrangement links TRBV27 to TRBJ2-7, with D perhaps matching TRBD2 (5 bases). The CDR3 region has the DNA TGTGCCAGCAAAGGACTGAGTGCCTACGAGCAGTACTTC. Translation gives CASKGLSAYEQYF.